This T cell receptor beta chain appears in the sequencing data of a study of blood T cell repertoires in COVID-19. Whole-study context: T cells, B-cell-depleted T cells, or PBMCs provided the cDNA or gDNA that served as material.

Enrolment of Seattle patients took place during active infection, and they were followed longitudinally. Original analysis: The authors estimated nucleated cell counts from reference gene primer amplification. Using immunoSEQ multiplex PCR, the repertoire was profiled, and TCRdb retains in-frame clones only, with some absent. D and trimming come from the DNA, and the V and J calls and clone size come from that table. The repertoire holds about 160,000 clones, with 79% as singletons. CDR1 is SGHRS and CDR2 is YFSETQ in the germline V gene. The CDR3 spans 17 residues. V lost 1 base and J lost 1; bases outside the gene matches: 9.

The gene calls are TRBV5-1 and TRBJ1-1; 8 nucleotides align to TRBD1. Sequencing was carried out using peripheral blood. The TCR comes from an older woman with COVID-19, enrolled during active disease. The CDR3 nucleotides read TGCGCCAGCAGCTTGCCCGACAGGGGTCCATCGAACACTGAAGCTTTCTTT. Encoded protein: CASSLPDRGPSNTEAFF.